Listed here are 27 T cell receptor beta chains from one sample, sequenced in a study of blood T cell repertoires in COVID-19. Generated by immunoSEQ multiplex PCR, the TCRdb table keeps only in-frame clones and is missing some. The sample records around 200,000 clones, more than 75% being singletons. The sequenced sample consisted of peripheral blood. The receptors come from a man aged 65 to 85 with acute or convalescent COVID-19.

This CDR3 is CASSYPPFTGGEKLFF. The CDR3 DNA reads TGTGCCAGCAGCTATCCCCCCTTTACGGGGGGTGAAAAACTGTTTTTT. This chain uses TRBV6-6 with TRBJ1-4, with a possible D match to TRBD1 (5 bases). V dropped 6 bases and J dropped 7 bases, with 21 bases sitting between them. Germline assignment: CDR1 MNHNY and CDR2 SVGAGI (reference sequence). The CDR3 is made up of 16 amino acids.

In nucleotides, the CDR3 is TGTGCCAGCTTGATGCAAGGACTAGCGGGGGTCCCCTGGCAGACCCAGTACTTC. Encoded protein: CASLMQGLAGVPWQTQYF. The chain combines TRBV2 with TRBJ2-5, with TRBD2 matching 13 bases. Germline CDR1 SNHLY, CDR2 FYNNEI. CDR3 length: 18 amino acids. V lost 8 bases to trimming and J lost 6 bases; unmatched junction nucleotides: 18. The variable domain in full, completed from reference TRBV2 and TRBJ2-5, reads EPEVTQTPSHQVTQMGQEVILRCVPISNHLYFYWYRQILGQKVEFLVSFYNNEISEKSEIFDDQFSVERPDGSNFTLKIRSTKLEDSAMYFCASLMQGLAGVPWQTQYFGPGTRLLVL.

The chain recombines TRBV11-3 with TRBJ2-1, with D perhaps matching TRBD1 (7 bases). Trimming pared 1 base from V and 3 bases from J, leaving 10 bases between. Per the germline V gene, CDR1 is SGHNT and CDR2 is YENEEA. The CDR3 consists of 15 residues. Here the CDR3 DNA reads TGTGCCAGCAGCTTAGGCAGGGGGGTCTACAATGAGCAGTTCTTC. Amino acid sequence: CASSLGRGVYNEQFF.

V usage is TRBV7-2 and J usage is TRBJ2-1; TRBD2 aligns across 9 bases. J was trimmed by 6 bases and V by 5 bases; bases with no gene match: 11. Germline V gene sequence: CDR1 SGHTA, CDR2 FQGNSA. CDR3 length equals 16 residues. Here the CDR3 reads CASSMNKISGGNEQFF. The CDR3 DNA reads TGTGCCAGCAGCATGAACAAAATTAGCGGGGGCAATGAGCAGTTCTTC.

The chain couples TRBV4-3 to TRBJ2-3; 9 nucleotides line up with TRBD2. The CDR3 has 15 amino acids. CDR1 is LGHNA and CDR2 is YSLEER in the germline V gene. Trimming at V came to 1 base and at J to 4 bases, leaving 3 bases not matched to a gene. CDR3 nucleotide sequence: TGCGCCAGCAGCCAAGGGGCGGGGGGGGCAGATACGCAGTATTTT. Translated, it gives CASSQGAGGADTQYF.

The rearrangement links TRBV12-1 to TRBJ1-2; whether TRBD1, the table's D call, matches the DNA was not checked. TRBV12-1 is described as a pseudogene. There are 15 residues in the CDR3. The CDR3 DNA reads TGTGCCAGCAGCTTTGCTGCGGGACAGCACTATGGCTACACCTTC. It codes for CASSFAAGQHYGYTF.

This clone appeared once. This rearrangement joins TRBV7-2 to TRBJ2-1, with TRBD1 matching 7 bases. There are 15 residues in the CDR3. The V gene's germline CDR1 is SGHTA and CDR2 FQGNSA. With 5 bases clipped from V and 4 bases from J, the junction kept 8 bases outside the gene matches. The CDR3 here is CASSPGGLVYNEQFF. The CDR3 DNA reads as TGTGCCAGCAGCCCAGGGGGTTTGGTATACAATGAGCAGTTCTTC. Full variable domain (outside the CDR3, taken from reference TRBV7-2 and TRBJ2-1): GAGVSQSPSNKVTEKGKDVELRCDPISGHTALYWYRQSLGQGLEFLIYFQGNSAPDKSGLPSDRFSAERTGGSVSTLTIQRTQQEDSAVYLCASSPGGLVYNEQFFGPGTRLTVL.

The rearrangement joins TRBV7-2 to TRBJ1-1, with a weak D call TRBD1 (5 bases). Germline V gene lookup returns CDR1 SGHTA and CDR2 FQGNSA. CDR3 length: 15 amino acids. V lost 4 bases and J lost 0, with 12 bases in between. In DNA form, the CDR3 reads TGTGCCAGCAGCTCTCACAGGATCCTGAACACTGAAGCTTTCTTT. Translated: CASSSHRILNTEAFF.

This sequence joins TRBV28 and TRBJ2-1; the match to TRBD1 covers 7 bases. This CDR3 contains 15 residues. Germline values: CDR1 MDHEN, CDR2 SYDVKM. V shed 5 bases, J shed 5 bases, and the junction held 9 bases outside the gene matches. CDR3 sequence: CASSLRQGRNNEQFF. The CDR3 DNA sequence: TGTGCCAGCAGTCTCCGACAGGGACGGAACAATGAGCAGTTCTTC. The full variable domain, rest sourced from reference TRBV28 and TRBJ2-1, is DVKVTQSSRYLVKRTGEKVFLECVQDMDHENMFWYRQDPGLGLRLIYFSYDVKMKEKGDIPEGYSVSREKKERFSLILESASTNQTSMYLCASSLRQGRNNEQFFGPGTRLTVL.

The chain recombines TRBV5-1 with TRBJ2-3; TRBD2 agrees at 9 bases. The CDR3 loop spans 19 amino acids. The V segment lost 1 base and the J segment 5 bases; nucleotides outside the gene matches: 17. Germline CDR1 SGHRS, CDR2 YFSETQ. The CDR3 region has the DNA TGCGCCAGCAGCTTGCAAAGGGGCCCAGCGGGAGGCCTTAGAGATACGCAGTATTTT. Protein: CASSLQRGPAGGLRDTQYF.

The chain employs TRBV9 and TRBJ2-5; D is possibly TRBD1 (5 bases). In germline, CDR1 is SGDLS, CDR2 YYNGEE. V was shortened by 2 bases and J by 0 bases, with 17 bases between the two germline ends. The CDR3 has 17 residues. The CDR3: CASSVGANRMYQETQYF. CDR3 sequence (DNA): TGTGCCAGCAGCGTCGGTGCAAACAGGATGTACCAAGAGACCCAGTACTTC.

The rearrangement joins TRBV27 to TRBJ1-2; 7 bases line up with TRBD1. Germline CDR1 is MNHEY and CDR2 is SMNVEV (reference sequence). The CDR3 totals 15 residues. The ends lost 5 bases at V and 3 bases at J; junction bases unmatched: 9. The CDR3 protein is CASSTRAQGDYGYTF. CDR3 DNA: TGTGCCAGCAGTACTCGGGCCCAGGGGGACTATGGCTACACCTTC.

The chain employs TRBV6-5 and TRBJ1-2; maybe TRBD1 (6 bases). Trimming cost V 2 bases and J 1 base, with 11 bases left between them. This CDR3 has 15 amino acids. CDR1 is MNHEY, CDR2 SVGAGI, per germline. CDR3 region: CASSYVAGDNYGYTF. In DNA, the CDR3 is TGTGCCAGCAGTTACGTCGCAGGGGATAACTATGGCTACACCTTC.

This clone was seen only once. The CDR3 is CASLSGHNYGYTF. Written as DNA, the CDR3 is TGTGCCAGTCTGTCAGGCCATAACTATGGCTACACCTTC. The chain uses TRBV19 and TRBJ1-2; D is ambiguous. The CDR3 consists of 13 residues. The ends were cut back, 8 bases at V and 1 base at J, with 11 bases in the middle. The germline V gene has CDR1 LNHDA and CDR2 SQIVND (reference sequence).

This clone was detected only a few times. The J gene is TRBJ2-1, the V gene TRBV4-2, with TRBD2 matching over 7 bases. The V gene's germline CDR1 is LGHNA and CDR2 YNFKEQ. This CDR3 is built from 16 residues. Trimming at V came to 1 base and at J to 2 bases, leaving 5 bases not matched to a gene. CDR3 bases: TGTGCCAGCAGCCAAGGCCGGCGGGAGACCTACAATGAGCAGTTCTTC. Translation gives CASSQGRRETYNEQFF.

In the case of this clone: Other nucleotide sequences from this sample produce the same CDR3. The rearrangement links TRBV2 to TRBJ1-2; 9 positions match TRBD1. Per germline, CDR1 SNHLY and CDR2 FYNNEI. With V trimmed by 6 bases and J by 4 bases, 3 bases remained unmatched. The CDR3 has 13 amino acids. In DNA form, the CDR3 reads TGTGCCAGCAGGGACAGGGGCCCCTATGGCTACACCTTC. Encoded protein: CASRDRGPYGYTF.

The V gene is TRBV4-1, the J gene TRBJ1-4; D perhaps matches TRBD1 (5 bases). This CDR3 comprises 15 residues. Germline CDR1 is MGHRA and CDR2 is YSYEKL. Trimming removed 1 base at V and 8 bases at J, with 14 bases between. CDR3 amino acids: CASSQVRGGGEKLFF. CDR3 in DNA: TGCGCCAGCAGCCAAGTTCGGGGGGGAGGCGAAAAACTGTTTTTT.

This rearrangement joins TRBV10-3 to TRBJ2-1; 12 bases are a match to TRBD2. After removal of 6 bases from V and 4 bases from J, the junction contained 7 bases not matched to a gene. The germline V gene encodes CDR1 ENHRY and CDR2 SYGVKD. This CDR3 has 16 residues. For the CDR3, the DNA is TGTGCCATCAGACCTAGCGGGGGGGCCGTATACAATGAGCAGTTCTTC. This translates into CAIRPSGGAVYNEQFF.

V is TRBV28 and J is TRBJ1-4, with D possibly matching TRBD1 (5 bases). V was clipped by 8 bases and J by 3 bases, with 16 bases between them. The CDR3 has 15 residues. Germline V gene lookup returns CDR1 MDHEN and CDR2 SYDVKM. Written as DNA, the CDR3 is TGTGCCAGCGGGGCGGGGGGAAAGGCTAATGAAAAACTGTTTTTT. It yields the protein CASGAGGKANEKLFF.

The chain carries TRBV5-1 and TRBJ1-2; D perhaps matches TRBD1 (6 bases). The CDR3 loop spans 14 amino acids. The V end lost 0 bases, the J end lost 3 bases, and 9 bases lay between the germline ends. Germline V gene sequence: CDR1 SGHRS, CDR2 YFSETQ. DNA for the CDR3: TGCGCCAGCAGCTTGGTACAGGGCTACTATGGCTACACCTTC. The encoded protein is CASSLVQGYYGYTF.

The rearrangement uses TRBV24-1 and TRBJ2-1, with 7 bases matching TRBD2. V gave up 4 bases and J gave up 7 bases; unmatched junction bases: 6. Germline loops: CDR1 KGHDR, CDR2 SFDVKD. This CDR3 region has 14 residues. The chain's CDR3 is CATSDRLALNEQFF. CDR3 nucleotide sequence: TGTGCCACCAGTGACCGACTAGCCCTAAATGAGCAGTTCTTC.

J is TRBJ2-5 and V is TRBV19, with D possibly being TRBD2 (6 bases). V gave up 9 bases and J gave up 5 bases, with 22 bases separating them. The CDR3 runs to 15 residues. The germline V gene encodes CDR1 LNHDA and CDR2 SQIVND (reference sequence). CDR3 nucleotide sequence: TGTGCCAGCGGAGATCGGGGGTCGGTTTGGGAGACCCAGTACTTC. It encodes CASGDRGSVWETQYF.

The chain couples TRBV28 to TRBJ1-5, with a tentative D call TRBD1 (6 bases). Trimming left V 5 bases short and J 7 bases short, with 18 bases between. From germline, CDR1 is MDHEN and CDR2 SYDVKM. The CDR3 spans 15 residues. The CDR3 nucleotides are TGTGCCAGCAGTCTTCCGGGGGGCAGGGGACAGCCCCAGCATTTT. Its translation: CASSLPGGRGQPQHF.

The CDR3 nucleotides are TGTGCCAGCAGTTGGGACAGGGAGTCCGAGCAGTACTTC. Amino acid sequence: CASSWDRESEQYF. The chain combines TRBV28 with TRBJ2-7, with TRBD1 matching over 9 bases. Trimming removed 4 bases from V and 6 bases from J; junction bases left unmatched: 4. The V gene's germline CDR1 is MDHEN and CDR2 SYDVKM. This CDR3 comprises 13 residues.

This clone was observed a single time. The rearrangement joins TRBV5-1 to TRBJ1-4, with a possible D match to TRBD1 (5 bases). CDR1 and CDR2 (germline): SGHRS, YFSETQ. Trimming stripped 1 base from V and 6 bases from J, with 10 bases between. The CDR3 is 14 residues long. The CDR3 nucleotides are TGCGCCAGCAGCTTGTGGGGGGGAGATGAAAAACTGTTTTTT. Residues: CASSLWGGDEKLFF.

The chain employs TRBV29-1 and TRBJ2-2, with 7 bases matching TRBD1. The V gene end was trimmed by 7 bases and the J gene end by 5 bases; junction bases not matched to a gene: 7. The CDR3 runs 13 residues. CDR1 is SQVTM, CDR2 ANQGSEA, per germline. CDR3 DNA sequence: TGCAGCGCTACGGGACAGACAACCGGGGAGCTGTTTTTT. This codes for CSATGQTTGELFF.

This chain uses TRBV3-1 (or the pseudogene TRBV3-2) with TRBJ2-1; D might be TRBD2 (5 bases). This CDR3 is 15 amino acids long. Looked up from germline, CDR1 is LGHDT and CDR2 is YNNKEL (reference sequence). Trimming cost V 0 bases and J 7 bases, with 13 bases left between them. In DNA form, the CDR3 reads TGTGCCAGCAGCCAAGATCCCCTAGCACGGAATGAGCAGTTCTTC. Protein product: CASSQDPLARNEQFF.